The 9 T cell receptor beta chains given below trace back to one sample, sequenced in a study of cytomegalovirus exposure and HLA in healthy donors. The study ran its PCR with 60 Vbeta and 13 Jbeta primers. Assay: immunoSEQ multiplex PCR; the TCRdb copy retains only in-frame clones and omits some. This table holds about 110,000 clones. The source material was PBMCs. These receptors originate from a man over 45 in good health and CMV-seronegative.

The CDR3 bases are TGTGCCAGTAGGGTTAGGGGGCAGGCCCACAATGAGCAGTTCTTC. As protein: CASRVRGQAHNEQFF. This chain uses TRBV19 with TRBJ2-1; 7 nucleotides align to TRBD1. Germline V CDR1 and CDR2: LNHDA, SQIVND (reference sequence). The CDR3 loop spans 15 amino acids. The trim removed 6 bases at V and 5 bases at J, leaving 10 bases unmatched.

The rearrangement links TRBV27 to TRBJ1-2; 7 bases are a match to TRBD1. V was clipped by 4 bases and J by 5 bases; unmatched bases: 16. Germline assignment: CDR1 MNHEY and CDR2 SMNVEV (reference sequence). The CDR3 length is 17 residues. The CDR3 loop reads CASSSRFSQGGIYGYTF. The CDR3 DNA reads as TGTGCCAGCAGTTCCCGATTTTCTCAGGGGGGCATATATGGCTACACCTTC.

The rearrangement links TRBV19 to TRBJ1-2; TRBD1 might be the D (6 bases). Germline V gene lookup returns CDR1 LNHDA and CDR2 SQIVND (reference sequence). This CDR3 has 14 residues. Trimming took off 6 bases at V and 3 bases at J, with 14 bases between the two ends. The CDR3 DNA sequence: TGTGCCAGTAGGACACAGGGCGTCGACTATGGCTACACCTTC. Translating gives CASRTQGVDYGYTF.

The chain uses TRBV19 and TRBJ1-5; 8 nucleotides line up with TRBD1. V lost 6 bases and J lost 2; bases outside the gene matches: 3. This CDR3 contains 14 residues. Germline-derived CDR1 and CDR2 are LNHDA and SQIVND (reference sequence). The CDR3 DNA reads as TGTGCCAGTAGCGGGACAGGAGGCAATCAGCCCCAGCATTTT. This translates into CASSGTGGNQPQHF.

The chain uses TRBV12-2 and TRBJ2-7; whether TRBD1, the table's D call, matches the DNA was not checked. TRBV12-2 is described as a pseudogene. There are 17 residues in the CDR3. CDR3 DNA sequence: TGTGCAAGTCGCTTAGGGAAAAACAGGCGGAGCAGCGACGAGCAGTACTTC. Translation gives CASRLGKNRRSSDEQYF.

V and J are TRBV30 and TRBJ1-1, with TRBD1 as a possible D gene (6 bases). V was cut by 3 bases and J by 4 bases, with 18 bases left in between. Germline V gene sequence: CDR1 GTSNPN, CDR2 SVGIG (reference sequence). CDR3 length: 15 residues. The CDR3: CAWSERGGRGTEAFF. The CDR3, as DNA: TGTGCCTGGAGCGAAAGGGGGGGCCGAGGCACTGAAGCTTTCTTT.

The V call is TRBV5-5, the J call TRBJ2-2, with a possible D match to TRBD1 (6 bases). Germline CDR1 SGHKS, CDR2 YYEKEE (reference sequence). The V gene lost 4 bases and the J gene lost 7 bases, with 17 bases spanning the gap. This CDR3 has 15 amino acids. This CDR3 reads CASSGTRGTDGELFF. In DNA, the CDR3 is TGTGCCAGCAGCGGGACCAGGGGTACGGACGGGGAGCTGTTTTTT.

The rearrangement links TRBV12-5 to TRBJ2-1; possibly TRBD1 for D (7 bases). This CDR3 region has 16 residues. With 4 bases removed from V and 8 bases from J, the gap between germline ends came to 21 bases. Germline assignment: CDR1 LGHNT and CDR2 FRNRAP. The CDR3 is CASGSPRGAPVDEQFF. DNA for the CDR3: TGTGCTAGTGGTTCACCCAGGGGGGCCCCTGTAGATGAGCAGTTCTTC.

The rearrangement links TRBV30 to TRBJ2-7; D perhaps matches TRBD1 (6 bases). Germline CDR1 is GTSNPN and CDR2 is SVGIG (reference sequence). The CDR3 contains 12 residues. V was trimmed by 3 bases and J by 2 bases, leaving 8 bases between them. As DNA, the CDR3 is TGTGCCTGGAGCTCAGGGGCCTACGAGCAGTACTTC. Its translation: CAWSSGAYEQYF.